The 15 T cell receptor beta chains in this list originate from one sample, sequenced in a study of beta chain features in type 1 diabetes. All of the isolated RNA was reverse transcribed, so expressed TCRB transcripts were sequenced. Repertoires were generated with immunoSEQ multiplex PCR, while TCRdb's copy carries only in-frame clones and drops some. Of 620,000 or so clones in the sample, roughly a sixth are singletons; the top ten hold under 0.095%. Sequencing was performed on naive CD4+ T cells from blood. These receptors came from a man aged 18-30 years in good health.

This chain links TRBV6-6 with TRBJ2-7, with D unresolved. The CDR3 has 14 residues. V lost 0 bases and J lost 4, with 10 bases in between. Germline V gives CDR1 MNHNY, CDR2 SVGAGI (reference sequence). CDR3 in amino acids: CASSYSKGAYEQYF. The CDR3 bases are TGTGCCAGCAGTTACTCCAAAGGCGCATACGAGCAGTACTTC.

J is TRBJ2-7 and V is TRBV19, with a possible D match to TRBD2 (5 bases). The CDR3 sequence is 16 residues long. CDR1 is LNHDA, CDR2 SQIVND, per germline (reference sequence). Trimming removed 5 bases from V and 4 bases from J, with 21 bases in between. The CDR3 nucleotides are TGTGCCAGTAGTCCCACCTTAAAGGAGGTTTCGTACGAGCAGTACTTC. Amino acid sequence: CASSPTLKEVSYEQYF.

This clone appeared a few times. The chain has TRBV21-1 and TRBJ2-7; the listed D gene, TRBD2, was not tested against the DNA. TRBV21-1 is marked as a pseudogene. The CDR3 spans 15 residues. The CDR3: CASRDGNNGTTPQYF. The CDR3, as DNA: TGTGCCAGCCGGGACGGAAACAATGGGACTACTCCGCAGTACTTC.

This clone was found a few times. This sequence joins TRBV6-6 and TRBJ2-7, with 9 bases fitting TRBD1. Germline CDR1 reads MNHNY; CDR2 reads SVGAGI (reference sequence). J gave up 3 bases and V 3 bases, and 3 bases lay outside the gene matches. This CDR3 is built from 14 residues. The CDR3 bases are TGTGCCAGCAGTTATTGGACAGGGGACTACGAGCAGTACTTC. This gives the protein CASSYWTGDYEQYF.

This clone has a handful of counts. The chain links TRBV2 to TRBJ2-2; D is ambiguous. CDR1 and CDR2 (germline): SNHLY, FYNNEI. CDR3 size: 13 residues. V was clipped by 4 bases and J by 6 bases, with 9 bases between them. The CDR3 region is CASSVTDPGELFF. For the CDR3, the DNA is TGTGCCAGCAGTGTGACCGACCCCGGGGAGCTGTTTTTT.

For the CDR3, the DNA is TGTGCCAGCAGTGGATACAGCACCGGGGAGCTGTTTTTT. It translates to CASSGYSTGELFF. This chain uses TRBV2 with TRBJ2-2; D gene unclear. This CDR3 is built from 13 residues. The V and J ends lost 4 bases and 4 bases respectively, with 7 bases between them. Germline V gene lookup returns CDR1 SNHLY and CDR2 FYNNEI.

The V gene is TRBV10-3, the J gene TRBJ2-2; D ambiguous. V was clipped by 4 bases and J by 4 bases, with 4 bases between them. The CDR3 length is 12 residues. Germline V gene lookup returns CDR1 ENHRY and CDR2 SYGVKD. CDR3 protein: CAISGVTGELFF. CDR3 DNA: TGTGCCATCAGTGGCGTCACCGGGGAGCTGTTTTTT.

The gene calls are TRBV4-3 and TRBJ2-1; a weak D match, TRBD2 (7 bases). V was cut by 4 bases and J by 5 bases, with 15 bases left in between. This CDR3 has 15 residues. Germline V gene sequence: CDR1 LGHNA, CDR2 YSLEER. CDR3 in DNA: TGCGCCAGCAGCCTCGTAAGCGGGACAAACAATGAGCAGTTCTTC. Its translation: CASSLVSGTNNEQFF.

In its sample, this clone was seen a few times. V usage is TRBV4-2 and J usage is TRBJ1-2; 8 bases are a match to TRBD1. The CDR3 is made up of 16 amino acids. Trimming at V came to 3 bases and at J to 4 bases, leaving 10 bases not matched to a gene. CDR1 and CDR2 (germline): LGHNA, YNFKEQ. The DNA of the CDR3 is TGTGCCAGCAGCCAGGCAGAGGACAGGGCCGGCTATGGCTACACCTTC. Amino acid sequence: CASSQAEDRAGYGYTF.

The V gene is TRBV15, the J gene TRBJ2-1; 7 bases fit TRBD2. V shed 0 bases and J 12 bases; nucleotides not matched to a gene: 11. The CDR3 has 15 residues. The V gene's germline CDR1 is LNHNV and CDR2 YYDKDF (reference sequence). CDR3 region: CATSRDLGRPGGQFF. CDR3 nucleotide sequence: TGTGCCACCAGCAGAGACCTGGGACGGCCGGGGGGGCAGTTCTTC.

This clone was seen only a few times. The CDR3 is CARGDEVDEQYF. The DNA of the CDR3 is TGTGCCAGGGGGGACGAGGTCGACGAGCAGTACTTC. The rearrangement uses TRBV19 and TRBJ2-7; TRBD1 or TRBD2 may be the D gene (5 bases each). V lost 9 bases, J lost 5 bases, and 14 bases lay in between. This CDR3 contains 12 residues. In germline, CDR1 is LNHDA, CDR2 SQIVND (reference sequence).

The chain joins TRBV28 to TRBJ2-7; tentative D call: TRBD1 (6 bases). Trimming took off 10 bases at V and 3 bases at J, with 10 bases between the two ends. The CDR3 loop spans 11 amino acids. Germline CDR1 and CDR2: MDHEN and SYDVKM. The CDR3 DNA follows: TGTGCCATCAAACAGGGCTACGAGCAGTACTTC. Its translation: CAIKQGYEQYF.

In its sample, this clone was seen a few times. The junction does not match germline at one end; this may be a read error. This rearrangement joins TRBV4-1 to TRBJ1-2, with D possibly matching TRBD1 (6 bases). In germline, CDR1 is MGHRA, CDR2 YSYEKL. This CDR3 has 15 residues. The DNA of the CDR3 is TGCGCCAGCAGCAAAGATAACAGGGCGAACTATGGCTACACCTTC. Its protein is CASSKDNRANYGYTF.

CDR3 sequence reads: CASSQVLTGSQPQHF. As DNA, the CDR3 is TGCGCCAGCAGCCAGGTCCTGACAGGGAGTCAGCCCCAGCATTTT. The chain carries TRBV4-1 and TRBJ1-5, with TRBD1 matching over 7 bases. The CDR3 contains 15 residues. Germline V gives CDR1 MGHRA, CDR2 YSYEKL. Trimming removed 3 bases from V and 6 bases from J; junction bases left unmatched: 8.

This clone was counted only a few times. One end of the junction is discordant with germline, which a read error may explain. The V and J genes are TRBV6-1 and TRBJ2-4, with no clear D. Germline loops: CDR1 MNHNS, CDR2 SASEGT. The CDR3 consists of 14 residues. CDR3 protein: CASNEPGAKNIQYF. The CDR3 region has the DNA TGTGCCAGCAATGAACCTGGGGCCAAAAACATTCAGTACTTC.